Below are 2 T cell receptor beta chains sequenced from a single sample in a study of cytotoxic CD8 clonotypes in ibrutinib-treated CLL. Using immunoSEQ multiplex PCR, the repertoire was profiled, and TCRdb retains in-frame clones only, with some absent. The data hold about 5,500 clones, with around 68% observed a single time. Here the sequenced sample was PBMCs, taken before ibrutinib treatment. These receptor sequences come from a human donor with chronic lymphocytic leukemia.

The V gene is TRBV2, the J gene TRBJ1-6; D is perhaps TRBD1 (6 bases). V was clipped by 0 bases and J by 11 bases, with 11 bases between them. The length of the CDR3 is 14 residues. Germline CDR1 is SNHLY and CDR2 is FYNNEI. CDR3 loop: CASSEAGTFPPLHF. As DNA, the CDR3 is TGTGCCAGCAGTGAAGCAGGGACATTCCCACCCCTCCACTTT. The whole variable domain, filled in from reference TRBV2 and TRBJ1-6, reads EPEVTQTPSHQVTQMGQEVILRCVPISNHLYFYWYRQILGQKVEFLVSFYNNEISEKSEIFDDQFSVERPDGSNFTLKIRSTKLEDSAMYFCASSEAGTFPPLHFGNGTRLTVT.

The CDR3 loop reads CASSSSSGNTIYF. For the CDR3, the DNA is TGTGCCAGCAGTTCAAGCTCTGGAAACACCATATATTTT. The genes are TRBV2 and TRBJ1-3; no firm D call. The V gene lost 5 bases and the J gene lost 0 bases, with 5 bases spanning the gap. The CDR3 is 13 residues long. Per germline, CDR1 SNHLY and CDR2 FYNNEI.